A single sample gave rise to the 3 T cell receptor beta chains below, sequenced in a study of blood T cell repertoires in COVID-19. Produced via immunoSEQ multiplex PCR; TCRdb's table is partial and in-frame only. Among about 270,000 clones listed, around 90% were seen once. Sequenced input: PBMCs or T cells enriched from blood (not recorded which). The receptors here all came from a woman in her sixties or seventies in a cohort exposed to, infected with or recovered from COVID-19 (not recorded which).

J is TRBJ2-3 and V is TRBV21-1; no check of the table's D call, TRBD2, against the DNA was made. TRBV21-1 is described as a pseudogene. This CDR3 is 16 amino acids long. Here the CDR3 reads CASSMGLAALTDTQYF. DNA for the CDR3: TGTGCCAGCAGCATGGGACTAGCGGCTCTCACAGATACGCAGTATTTT.

V and J are TRBV18 and TRBJ2-2, with D possibly matching TRBD2 (5 bases). In germline, CDR1 is KGHSH, CDR2 LQKENI. The CDR3 contains 15 residues. V was clipped by 2 bases and J by 1 base, with 8 bases between them. The CDR3 here is CASSPSEGNTGELFF. CDR3 sequence (DNA): TGTGCCAGCTCACCAAGTGAGGGGAACACCGGGGAGCTGTTTTTT. Full variable domain (rest looked up from reference TRBV18 and TRBJ2-2): NAGVMQNPRHLVRRRGQEARLRCSPMKGHSHVYWYRQLPEEGLKFMVYLQKENIIDESGMPKERFSAEFPKEGPSILRIQQVVRGDSAAYFCASSPSEGNTGELFFGEGSRLTVL.

The rearrangement links TRBV2 to TRBJ2-1; 7 bases match TRBD2. The ends lost 6 bases at V and 9 bases at J; junction bases unmatched: 5. The germline V gene has CDR1 SNHLY and CDR2 FYNNEI. The CDR3 length is 12 residues. The CDR3 is CASREPSGEQFF. In DNA, the CDR3 is TGTGCCAGCAGAGAACCTAGCGGTGAGCAGTTCTTC.